These 31 T cell receptor beta chains were sequenced from one sample in a study of blood T cell repertoires in COVID-19. Clones were read by immunoSEQ multiplex PCR, and TCRdb kept only the in-frame ones, dropping some. The top ten clones hold about 9.5% of a sample with 200,000 to 300,000 clones, roughly 80% of them seen once. Sequenced input: peripheral blood. These receptors came from a woman older than 75 with acute or convalescent COVID-19.

The chain carries TRBV6-6 and TRBJ2-2; D remains ambiguous. The length of the CDR3 is 10 residues. With 11 bases removed from V and 7 bases from J, the gap between germline ends came to 8 bases. Germline V CDR1 and CDR2: MNHNY, SVGAGI (reference sequence). In DNA form, the CDR3 reads TGTGCCTCCCCGGGCGGGGAGCTGTTTTTT. It codes for CASPGGELFF.

This clone was counted once. This chain joins TRBV18 and TRBJ1-1; D gene uncertain. The length of the CDR3 is 14 residues. Germline CDR1 reads KGHSH; CDR2 reads LQKENI. Trimming cost V 2 bases and J 5 bases, with 12 bases left between them. CDR3 in amino acids: CASSPVQPGTEAFF. CDR3 coding DNA: TGTGCCAGCTCACCAGTCCAACCCGGGACTGAAGCTTTCTTT.

The V and J genes are TRBV2 and TRBJ2-3; maybe TRBD2 (7 bases). V was trimmed by 0 bases and J by 1 base, leaving 14 bases between them. This CDR3 region has 17 residues. CDR1 and CDR2 from the germline V gene are SNHLY and FYNNEI. The DNA for the CDR3 is TGTGCCAGCAGTGAAGCCGAGGGGGGGACGGGCACAGATACGCAGTATTTT. It codes for CASSEAEGGTGTDTQYF.

The CDR3: CASSPGYGYTF. DNA for the CDR3: TGTGCCAGCAGCCCCGGCTATGGCTACACCTTC. This chain links TRBV14 with TRBJ1-2, with D unresolved. The V and J ends lost 4 bases and 4 bases respectively, with 4 bases between them. Germline V gene lookup returns CDR1 SGHDN and CDR2 FVKESK. The CDR3 length is 11 residues.

The chain employs TRBV6-5 and TRBJ2-2, with a possible D match to TRBD1 (6 bases). CDR1 MNHEY and CDR2 SVGAGI come from the germline V gene. Trimming pared 7 bases from V and 5 bases from J, leaving 11 bases between. The CDR3 is made up of 13 amino acids. The CDR3 loop reads CASNRDTTGELFF. DNA of the CDR3: TGTGCCAGCAACAGGGATACTACCGGGGAGCTGTTTTTT.

This clone was picked up many times. The chain couples TRBV7-8 to TRBJ2-1; maybe TRBD2 (5 bases). The CDR3 extends over 14 amino acids. Trimming left V 0 bases short and J 6 bases short, with 9 bases between. Germline assignment: CDR1 SGHVS and CDR2 FQNEAQ. The CDR3 bases are TGTGCCAGCAGCTTAGCGGCTAGCACCAATGAGCAGTTCTTC. The encoded protein is CASSLAASTNEQFF.

This clone was recorded a few times. The chain joins TRBV19 to TRBJ1-1; D unresolved. Between the trimmed V and J ends, which lost 10 bases and 0 bases, there was a span of 12 bases. The CDR3 contains 13 residues. Germline values: CDR1 LNHDA, CDR2 SQIVND (reference sequence). In nucleotides, the CDR3 is TGTGCCACCCCAGAGGAGGTGAACACTGAAGCTTTCTTT. The encoded protein is CATPEEVNTEAFF.

The chain combines TRBV27 with TRBJ1-6; D is ambiguous. The CDR3 is 15 residues long. Germline loops: CDR1 MNHEY, CDR2 SMNVEV (reference sequence). V lost 5 bases and J 4 bases, leaving 12 bases between the germline ends. This chain's CDR3 is CASSPMTKYNSPLHF. DNA of the CDR3: TGTGCCAGCAGTCCGATGACAAAATATAATTCACCCCTCCACTTT.

CDR3 region: CASSLGRQVPALGKSNEQFF. The CDR3, as DNA: TGCGCCAGCAGCTTGGGCAGACAGGTCCCGGCACTAGGGAAATCCAATGAGCAGTTCTTC. The chain couples TRBV5-1 to TRBJ2-1, with D possibly being TRBD1 (6 bases). This CDR3 has 20 amino acids. Germline-derived CDR1 and CDR2 are SGHRS and YFSETQ. The ends were cut back, 0 bases at V and 6 bases at J, with 28 bases in the middle.

This clone was counted between two and nine times. The J gene is TRBJ1-1, the V gene TRBV5-4; the match to TRBD1 covers 9 bases. This CDR3 region has 14 residues. The J segment lost 4 bases and the V segment lost 4 bases, leaving 5 bases of the junction unmatched. Germline V gene lookup returns CDR1 SGHNT and CDR2 YYREEE (reference sequence). CDR3 in DNA: TGTGCCAGCAGCCCCGGGACAGGGACCACTGAAGCTTTCTTT. Translation gives CASSPGTGTTEAFF.

The chain recombines TRBV28 with TRBJ1-2; the D is unclear. CDR3 length equals 14 residues. Germline V lookup: CDR1 MDHEN, CDR2 SYDVKM. V was cut by 3 bases and J by 6 bases, with 14 bases left in between. CDR3: CASSLEKPVNGYTF. In DNA form, the CDR3 reads TGTGCCAGCAGTTTGGAGAAACCGGTAAATGGCTACACCTTC.

The CDR3 loop is CASSVDSGASYNEQFF. In DNA form, the CDR3 reads TGTGCCAGCAGCGTAGATAGCGGGGCCTCCTACAATGAGCAGTTCTTC. This rearrangement joins TRBV9 to TRBJ2-1, with TRBD2 identical over 8 bases. Germline CDR1 is SGDLS and CDR2 is YYNGEE. CDR3 size: 16 residues. With 0 bases clipped from V and 0 bases from J, the junction kept 2 bases outside the gene matches.

This chain connects TRBV28 to TRBJ2-1; TRBD1 matches 7 bases. Germline V gives CDR1 MDHEN, CDR2 SYDVKM. V shed 8 bases, J shed 2 bases, and the junction held 9 bases outside the gene matches. The CDR3 covers 15 residues. The CDR3 here is CASCKGANTYNEQFF. The CDR3 DNA follows: TGTGCCAGCTGTAAGGGGGCCAACACCTACAATGAGCAGTTCTTC. Full variable domain (rest looked up from reference TRBV28 and TRBJ2-1): DVKVTQSSRYLVKRTGEKVFLECVQDMDHENMFWYRQDPGLGLRLIYFSYDVKMKEKGDIPEGYSVSREKKERFSLILESASTNQTSMYLCASCKGANTYNEQFFGPGTRLTVL.

J is TRBJ2-1 and V is TRBV7-9; 7 bases agree with TRBD2. The CDR3 is 16 amino acids. Trimming removed 0 bases from V and 4 bases from J; junction bases left unmatched: 6. Germline-derived CDR1 and CDR2 are SEHNR and FQNEAQ (reference sequence). This CDR3 reads CASSLAYRGVYNEQFF. As DNA, the CDR3 is TGTGCCAGCAGCTTAGCGTACCGGGGGGTGTACAATGAGCAGTTCTTC.

The CDR3 bases are TGTGCCAGCAGGCCAGGACAGGGCCGTTCACCCCTCCACTTT. This codes for CASRPGQGRSPLHF. The chain joins TRBV6-5 to TRBJ1-6, with 8 bases that match TRBD1. The CDR3 runs 14 residues. Germline V gene sequence: CDR1 MNHEY, CDR2 SVGAGI. V shed 6 bases, J shed 9 bases, and the junction held 7 bases outside the gene matches.

CDR3 residues: CAISEALEVQFF. CDR3 nucleotides: TGTGCCATCAGTGAAGCACTAGAGGTGCAGTTCTTC. The rearrangement links TRBV10-3 to TRBJ2-1; D is perhaps TRBD2 (5 bases). The CDR3 is made up of 12 amino acids. V was trimmed by 3 bases and J by 12 bases, leaving 12 bases between them. The germline V gene encodes CDR1 ENHRY and CDR2 SYGVKD.

This chain connects TRBV28 to TRBJ1-5; D is perhaps TRBD1 (5 bases). V lost 4 bases and J lost 2, with 15 bases in between. The CDR3 runs to 16 residues. Germline V gene sequence: CDR1 MDHEN, CDR2 SYDVKM. The CDR3 bases are TGTGCCAGCAGTTCCTACGGGGGACGGGGCAATCAGCCCCAGCATTTT. Protein: CASSSYGGRGNQPQHF.

The V and J genes are TRBV2 and TRBJ1-6, with D possibly matching TRBD1 (6 bases). CDR1 is SNHLY, CDR2 FYNNEI, per germline. V gave up 8 bases and J gave up 7 bases, with 21 bases separating them. The CDR3 contains 16 residues. The CDR3 DNA sequence: TGTGCCAGCTCTTCCGCAGGGGTCGGGGTGAATTCACCCCTCCACTTT. This encodes CASSSAGVGVNSPLHF.

The genes are TRBV11-3 and TRBJ2-7; maybe TRBD1 (5 bases). The CDR3 loop spans 12 amino acids. From germline, CDR1 is SGHNT and CDR2 YENEEA. V was cut by 5 bases and J by 3 bases, with 8 bases left in between. For the CDR3, the DNA is TGTGCCAGCAGCACGGACAACTACGAGCAGTACTTC. It specifies CASSTDNYEQYF.

In DNA form, the CDR3 reads TGTGCCAGTAGCGGTCTCACGGGTTACTGGAACAATGAGCAGTTCTTC. It specifies CASSGLTGYWNNEQFF. V gene TRBV19 combines with J gene TRBJ2-1; D ambiguous. The germline V gene encodes CDR1 LNHDA and CDR2 SQIVND (reference sequence). V was pared by 6 bases and J by 5 bases, with 20 bases between. CDR3 size: 16 residues.

V gene TRBV6-6 combines with J gene TRBJ1-1; D remains ambiguous. V shed 2 bases and J shed 0 bases, with 7 bases lying between them. Germline V gene lookup returns CDR1 MNHNY and CDR2 SVGAGI (reference sequence). This CDR3 has 14 residues. The CDR3 DNA reads as TGTGCCAGCAGTTACGCCGCGTTGAACACTGAAGCTTTCTTT. Translation: CASSYAALNTEAFF.

The gene calls are TRBV28 and TRBJ1-2, with TRBD1 identical over 10 bases. Trimming took 3 bases from V and 2 from J; bases not matched to a gene: 9. Germline V lookup: CDR1 MDHEN, CDR2 SYDVKM. CDR3 length: 17 residues. The CDR3 protein is CASSLLTGGSRNYGYTF. CDR3 in DNA: TGTGCCAGCAGTTTGTTGACAGGGGGCTCTAGAAACTATGGCTACACCTTC.

The chain has TRBV29-1 and TRBJ2-2, with 10 nucleotides matching TRBD2. CDR1 and CDR2 (germline): SQVTM, ANQGSEA. V lost 4 bases to trimming and J lost 7 bases; unmatched junction nucleotides: 6. The CDR3 contains 14 residues. CDR3 in amino acids: CSVVAGGYGGELFF. The CDR3 DNA is TGCAGCGTTGTAGCGGGGGGATATGGCGGGGAGCTGTTTTTT.

The chain carries TRBV18 and TRBJ2-3; 8 bases align to TRBD2. The CDR3 has 16 residues. CDR1 and CDR2 from the germline V gene are KGHSH and LQKENI. Trimming removed 1 base from V and 1 base from J; junction bases left unmatched: 4. The CDR3 bases are TGTGCCAGCTCACCACAGATTAGCGGGGGCACAGATACGCAGTATTTT. Protein product: CASSPQISGGTDTQYF. Full variable domain (missing parts from reference TRBV18 and TRBJ2-3): NAGVMQNPRHLVRRRGQEARLRCSPMKGHSHVYWYRQLPEEGLKFMVYLQKENIIDESGMPKERFSAEFPKEGPSILRIQQVVRGDSAAYFCASSPQISGGTDTQYFGPGTRLTVL.

The rearrangement joins TRBV28 to TRBJ2-7, with TRBD2 as a possible D gene (7 bases). V lost 11 bases to trimming and J lost 2 bases, with 16 bases between them. Germline assignment: CDR1 MDHEN and CDR2 SYDVKM. This CDR3 comprises 13 residues. CDR3 region: CALGGTLPYEQYF. CDR3 nucleotide sequence: TGTGCCTTGGGGGGGACATTGCCCTACGAGCAGTACTTC.

The chain is built from TRBV12-3 or TRBV12-4 and TRBJ2-5; D gene uncertain. The V gene lost 2 bases and the J gene lost 7 bases, with 11 bases spanning the gap. The CDR3 spans 13 residues. CDR3 in amino acids: CASSLSPGATQYF. The CDR3 DNA is TGTGCCAGCAGTTTATCTCCAGGCGCGACCCAGTACTTC.

This clone has just one count. The V gene is TRBV3-1 (or the pseudogene TRBV3-2), the J gene TRBJ1-4; the D is unclear. Trimming took off 0 bases at V and 10 bases at J, with 9 bases between the two ends. CDR3 length: 13 residues. Germline V gene sequence: CDR1 LGHDT, CDR2 YNNKEL (reference sequence). The CDR3 region has the DNA TGTGCCAGCAGCCAAGACGCCCCCGGAAAACTGTTTTTT. Translating gives CASSQDAPGKLFF.

The chain joins TRBV19 to TRBJ1-1; no definite D call. The CDR3 sequence is 15 residues long. CDR1 LNHDA and CDR2 SQIVND come from the germline V gene (reference sequence). The germline V and J ends were trimmed by 0 bases and 1 base, with 9 bases remaining between them. The DNA for the CDR3 is TGTGCCAGTAGTATAGATCGCGGCAGGAACACTGAAGCTTTCTTT. Translating gives CASSIDRGRNTEAFF.

CDR3 protein: CASSLSQGTSYGYTF. In nucleotides, the CDR3 is TGTGCCAGCAGTTTGTCACAGGGTACGAGCTATGGCTACACCTTC. The chain couples TRBV2 to TRBJ1-2; tentatively, D is TRBD1 (6 bases). Trimming shortened V by 5 bases and J by 4 bases, and 17 bases separated the two germline ends. This CDR3 is built from 15 residues. In germline, CDR1 is SNHLY, CDR2 FYNNEI.

The chain joins TRBV27 to TRBJ1-5, with 9 bases lining up with TRBD1. With 8 bases clipped from V and 6 bases from J, the junction kept 8 bases outside the gene matches. The germline V gene encodes CDR1 MNHEY and CDR2 SMNVEV (reference sequence). There are 14 residues in the CDR3. For the CDR3, the DNA is TGTGCCAGCGGCCCACAGGGGGCGGGTCAGCCCCAGCATTTT. Its translation: CASGPQGAGQPQHF.

This chain links TRBV2 with TRBJ2-3; D may be TRBD2 (5 bases). Per the germline V gene, CDR1 is SNHLY and CDR2 is FYNNEI. V gave up 7 bases and J gave up 4 bases, with 18 bases separating them. The CDR3 is 15 amino acids. This CDR3 reads CASTLSNGVPDTQYF. CDR3 sequence (DNA): TGTGCCAGCACCCTCTCGAACGGGGTACCAGATACGCAGTATTTT.